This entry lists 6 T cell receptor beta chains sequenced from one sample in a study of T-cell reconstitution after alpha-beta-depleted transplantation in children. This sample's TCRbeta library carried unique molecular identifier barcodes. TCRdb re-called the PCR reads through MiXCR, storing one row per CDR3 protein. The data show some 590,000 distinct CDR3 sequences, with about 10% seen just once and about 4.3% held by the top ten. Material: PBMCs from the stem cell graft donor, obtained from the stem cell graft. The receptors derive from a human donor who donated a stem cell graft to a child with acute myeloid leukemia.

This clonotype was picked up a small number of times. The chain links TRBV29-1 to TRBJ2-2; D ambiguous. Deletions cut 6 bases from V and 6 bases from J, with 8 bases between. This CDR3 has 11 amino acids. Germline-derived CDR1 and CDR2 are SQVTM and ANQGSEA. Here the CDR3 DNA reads TGCAGCGTCGCAAGCCCCGGGGAGCTGTTTTTT. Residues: CSVASPGELFF.

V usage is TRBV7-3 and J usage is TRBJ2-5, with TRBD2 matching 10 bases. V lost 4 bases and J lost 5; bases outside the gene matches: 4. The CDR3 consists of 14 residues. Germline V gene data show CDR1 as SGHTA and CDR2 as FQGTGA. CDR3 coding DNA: TGTGCCAGCAGCTCTAGCGGGAGTCGGGAGACCCAGTACTTC. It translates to CASSSSGSRETQYF. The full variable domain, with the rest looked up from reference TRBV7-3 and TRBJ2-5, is GAGVSQTPSNKVTEKGKYVELRCDPISGHTALYWYRQSLGQGPEFLIYFQGTGAADDSGLPNDRFFAVRPEGSVSTLKIQRTERGDSAVYLCASSSSGSRETQYFGPGTRLLVL.

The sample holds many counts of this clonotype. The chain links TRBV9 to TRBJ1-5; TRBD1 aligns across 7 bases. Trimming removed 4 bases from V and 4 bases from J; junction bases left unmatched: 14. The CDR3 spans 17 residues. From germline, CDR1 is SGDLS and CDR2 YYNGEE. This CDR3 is CASSPTPITGANQPQHF. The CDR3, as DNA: TGTGCCAGCAGCCCCACCCCAATAACAGGGGCGAATCAGCCCCAGCATTTT.

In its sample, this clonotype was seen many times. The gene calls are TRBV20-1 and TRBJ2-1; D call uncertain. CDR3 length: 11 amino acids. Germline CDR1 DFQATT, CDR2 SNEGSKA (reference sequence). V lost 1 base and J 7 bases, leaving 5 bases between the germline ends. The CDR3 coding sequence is TGCAGTGCTAGAGTAAGGAATGAGCAGTTCTTC. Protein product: CSARVRNEQFF.

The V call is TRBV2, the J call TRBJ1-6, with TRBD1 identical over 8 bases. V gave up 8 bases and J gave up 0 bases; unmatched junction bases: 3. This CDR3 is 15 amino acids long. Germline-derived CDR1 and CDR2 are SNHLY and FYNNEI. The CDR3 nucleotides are TGTGCCAGCCTACAGGGGGGCTCCTATAATTCACCCCTCCACTTT. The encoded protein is CASLQGGSYNSPLHF.

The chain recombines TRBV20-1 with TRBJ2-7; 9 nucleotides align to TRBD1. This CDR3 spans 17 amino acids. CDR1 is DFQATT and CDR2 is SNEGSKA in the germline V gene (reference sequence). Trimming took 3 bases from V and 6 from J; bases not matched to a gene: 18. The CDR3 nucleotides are TGCAGTGCTAGGGATCCCGGTTCAGGGACAGGGATTGGCGAGCAGTACTTC. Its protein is CSARDPGSGTGIGEQYF.